The following is a T cell receptor beta chain sequence with its context. Its antigen is still unknown. The data are from a study of cytotoxic CD8 clonotypes in ibrutinib-treated CLL. Overall study context: Patient counts were approximately 12 relapsed/refractory, approximately 15 treatment-naive and about 17 IGHV unmutated. An average of 255,043 productive templates and tens of thousands of productive rearrangements was obtained per sample. Overall study findings and caveats: Rising at ibrutinib response, clonality subsequently fell back toward baseline at progression.

The data were produced by immunoSEQ multiplex PCR, yet TCRdb's version contains in-frame clones alone and is incomplete. The sample has tens of thousands of clones; 65% are singletons. Trimming removed 4 bases at V and 7 bases at J, with 11 bases between. Per germline, CDR1 SGHRS and CDR2 YFSETQ. The CDR3 sequence is 12 residues long. The starting material was PBMCs, obtained after 24 months of ibrutinib treatment. The chain combines TRBV5-1 with TRBJ1-1; a possible D gene is TRBD1 (6 bases). This TCR was sampled from a human donor with chronic lymphocytic leukemia. This CDR3 is CASSVQGGEAFF. The CDR3 DNA reads as TGCGCCAGCAGCGTACAGGGTGGTGAAGCTTTCTTT.